A single sample gave rise to the 23 T cell receptor beta chains below, sequenced in a study of shared clonotypes between healthy human individuals. Profiled with immunoSEQ multiplex PCR; TCRdb holds only in-frame clones, not every one. Here the sample spans some 2,100,000 clones, 90% to 97% being singletons. The sample comprised naive CD4+ T cells sorted from blood. As for subset: CD45RA+ positively selected. The receptors were sampled from a man younger than 30 in good health.

On this clone: Other DNA sequences of this sample code for an identical CDR3. This chain joins TRBV5-1 and TRBJ2-1; D unresolved. Per the germline V gene, CDR1 is SGHRS and CDR2 is YFSETQ. The CDR3 is 13 residues long. Trimming took 3 bases from V and 4 from J, leaving 8 bases between them. In DNA, the CDR3 is TGCGCCAGCAGCTCCGATCGTTACAATGAGCAGTTCTTC. Amino acids: CASSSDRYNEQFF.

The V gene is TRBV5-4, the J gene TRBJ2-2, with D possibly being TRBD1 (6 bases). Looked up from germline, CDR1 is SGHNT and CDR2 is YYREEE (reference sequence). CDR3 length equals 15 residues. The V and J ends lost 5 bases and 0 bases respectively, with 11 bases between them. The CDR3 region is CASRSGTTNTGELFF. In nucleotides, the CDR3 is TGTGCCAGCAGGTCCGGGACAACGAACACCGGGGAGCTGTTTTTT.

V is TRBV6-5 and J is TRBJ1-1, with a tentative D call TRBD1 (5 bases). The CDR3 consists of 15 residues. V was trimmed by 0 bases and J by 5 bases, leaving 13 bases between them. Per germline, CDR1 MNHEY and CDR2 SVGAGI. CDR3 in DNA: TGTGCCAGCAGTTACTCTTGGGGGGAGAGGACTGAAGCTTTCTTT. It translates to CASSYSWGERTEAFF.

V usage is TRBV21-1 and J usage is TRBJ1-5; the D segment call TRBD1 is taken from the table without a DNA check. TRBV21-1 represents a pseudogene. CDR3 length equals 17 residues. The CDR3 DNA reads TGTGCCAGCAGCCCCGTGTCGGACAGATTAAGCAATCAGCCCCAGCATTTT. Protein: CASSPVSDRLSNQPQHF.

The chain combines TRBV27 with TRBJ1-6; no clear D gene. The CDR3 length is 16 residues. Deletions cut 5 bases from V and 6 bases from J, with 17 bases between. The germline V gene has CDR1 MNHEY and CDR2 SMNVEV (reference sequence). Here the CDR3 reads CASSSLGQSRNSPLHF. The CDR3 DNA sequence: TGTGCCAGCAGTAGCCTCGGGCAAAGCCGTAATTCACCCCTCCACTTT.

This chain links TRBV2 with TRBJ2-3, with no clear D. Germline assignment: CDR1 SNHLY and CDR2 FYNNEI. V was shortened by 5 bases and J by 2 bases, with 14 bases between the two germline ends. The CDR3 length is 15 residues. The CDR3 region is CASSSGQLDTDTQYF. Here the CDR3 DNA reads TGTGCCAGCAGTAGTGGGCAGCTGGACACAGATACGCAGTATTTT. Variable domain in full (rest from reference TRBV2 and TRBJ2-3): EPEVTQTPSHQVTQMGQEVILRCVPISNHLYFYWYRQILGQKVEFLVSFYNNEISEKSEIFDDQFSVERPDGSNFTLKIRSTKLEDSAMYFCASSSGQLDTDTQYFGPGTRLTVL.

V usage is TRBV4-3 and J usage is TRBJ2-3; 7 nucleotides agree with TRBD1. There are 16 residues in the CDR3. J gave up 2 bases and V 0 bases, and 5 bases lay outside the gene matches. Per the germline V gene, CDR1 is LGHNA and CDR2 is YSLEER. CDR3 amino acids: CASSQDWDSFTDTQYF. The CDR3 coding sequence is TGCGCCAGCAGCCAAGATTGGGACAGCTTCACAGATACGCAGTATTTT.

V gene TRBV11-2 combines with J gene TRBJ2-1, with 9 bases lining up with TRBD2. V trimming: 4 bases; J trimming: 7 bases; junction bases outside the gene matches: 11. CDR3 length: 16 amino acids. Germline CDR1 is SGHAT and CDR2 is FQNNGV. CDR3: CASSSPKSGRLNEQFF. Written as DNA, the CDR3 is TGTGCCAGCAGCTCTCCTAAAAGCGGGAGGCTAAATGAGCAGTTCTTC.

This chain links TRBV30 with TRBJ2-1; D call uncertain. Germline V gene sequence: CDR1 GTSNPN, CDR2 SVGIG (reference sequence). CDR3 length: 15 amino acids. The V and J ends lost 0 bases and 2 bases respectively, with 11 bases between them. The CDR3 loop is CAWSVRTQAYNEQFF. The CDR3 region has the DNA TGTGCCTGGAGTGTACGGACCCAGGCCTACAATGAGCAGTTCTTC.

This chain connects TRBV7-9 to TRBJ1-6; TRBD1 might be the D (5 bases). V was shortened by 1 base and J by 16 bases, with 11 bases between the two germline ends. The CDR3 contains 12 residues. Germline V gene data show CDR1 as SEHNR and CDR2 as FQNEAQ (reference sequence). The CDR3 DNA is TGTGCCAGCAGCTTAGAGACGGCAGGGCTCCACTTT. Its protein is CASSLETAGLHF. Full variable domain (missing parts from reference TRBV7-9 and TRBJ1-6): DTGVSQNPRHKITKRGQNVTFRCDPISEHNRLYWYRQTLGQGPEFLTYFQNEAQLEKSRLLSDRFSAERPKGSFSTLEIQRTEQGDSAMYLCASSLETAGLHFGNGTRLTVT.

This clone was counted between two and nine times. This chain uses TRBV5-1 with TRBJ2-3, with 9 bases matching TRBD1. CDR3 size: 14 residues. Looked up from germline, CDR1 is SGHRS and CDR2 is YFSETQ. The trim removed 3 bases at V and 4 bases at J, leaving 3 bases unmatched. The CDR3 region is CASSSRTGADTQYF. DNA for the CDR3: TGCGCCAGCAGCTCAAGGACAGGGGCAGATACGCAGTATTTT.

The genes are TRBV19 and TRBJ2-3; D remains unclear. Germline lookup yields CDR1 LNHDA and CDR2 SQIVND (reference sequence). Trimming took 0 bases from V and 2 from J, leaving 9 bases between them. The CDR3 runs 15 residues. The CDR3 bases are TGTGCCAGTAGTATAGAAGGCCGCCACACAGATACGCAGTATTTT. This codes for CASSIEGRHTDTQYF.

The chain uses TRBV12-5 and TRBJ1-1; 12 nucleotides agree with TRBD1. The CDR3 length is 20 residues. Germline CDR1 LGHNT, CDR2 FRNRAP. V dropped 0 bases and J dropped 3; count of bases not matched to a gene: 14. The CDR3 loop is CASGLVPKGTGGGKDTEAFF. CDR3 DNA sequence: TGTGCTAGTGGTTTGGTCCCCAAAGGGACAGGGGGCGGTAAGGACACTGAAGCTTTCTTT.

This sequence joins TRBV29-1 and TRBJ2-7, with D possibly being TRBD1 (6 bases). This CDR3 comprises 13 residues. Germline loops: CDR1 SQVTM, CDR2 ANQGSEA. V lost 3 bases and J 4 bases, leaving 13 bases between the germline ends. Here the CDR3 reads CSVDTGHQYEQYF. CDR3 in DNA: TGCAGCGTTGATACAGGGCACCAATACGAGCAGTACTTC.

The chain couples TRBV9 to TRBJ1-4; 7 bases line up with TRBD1. V dropped 2 bases and J dropped 8; count of bases not matched to a gene: 6. The CDR3 has 14 residues. Germline V lookup: CDR1 SGDLS, CDR2 YYNGEE. CDR3 region: CASSVGTVGEKLFF. DNA of the CDR3: TGTGCCAGCAGCGTCGGGACAGTCGGAGAAAAACTGTTTTTT.

This chain connects TRBV4-2 to TRBJ2-7; 10 positions agree with TRBD1. After removal of 4 bases from V and 7 bases from J, the junction contained 16 bases not matched to a gene. This CDR3 has 17 amino acids. Germline V gene data show CDR1 as LGHNA and CDR2 as YNFKEQ. CDR3 DNA: TGTGCCAGCAGCCTGGGTACCGGGACAGGGGTATTAGGGGAGCAGTACTTC. This encodes CASSLGTGTGVLGEQYF.

The chain recombines TRBV9 with TRBJ2-1; 7 bases match TRBD2. CDR3 size: 15 residues. Germline V gene lookup returns CDR1 SGDLS and CDR2 YYNGEE. V dropped 4 bases and J dropped 0; count of bases not matched to a gene: 4. CDR3 bases: TGTGCCAGCAGCTCGGCTAGCGGCTCCTACAATGAGCAGTTCTTC. The encoded protein is CASSSASGSYNEQFF.

The table lists this clone with a count of one. This chain joins TRBV27 and TRBJ1-1; D may be TRBD1 (6 bases). CDR1 is MNHEY, CDR2 SMNVEV, per germline (reference sequence). Trimming removed 7 bases from V and 4 bases from J, with 16 bases in between. This CDR3 region has 14 residues. The CDR3 loop is CASTPHSGATEAFF. The CDR3 DNA sequence: TGTGCCAGCACACCTCATTCAGGGGCCACTGAAGCTTTCTTT.

The genes are TRBV5-4 and TRBJ2-2, with 7 bases that match TRBD1. Germline V gene data show CDR1 as SGHNT and CDR2 as YYREEE (reference sequence). With 4 bases clipped from V and 0 bases from J, the junction kept 6 bases outside the gene matches. The CDR3 consists of 16 residues. CDR3 sequence reads: CASSKTGTANTGELFF. CDR3 DNA: TGTGCCAGCAGCAAGACCGGGACAGCGAACACCGGGGAGCTGTTTTTT.

The chain uses TRBV27 and TRBJ2-6, with 7 bases fitting TRBD1. V lost 7 bases, J lost 1 base, and 7 bases stayed unmatched. The CDR3 contains 16 residues. The germline V gene encodes CDR1 MNHEY and CDR2 SMNVEV (reference sequence). CDR3 sequence reads: CASTSMTGSGANVLTF. The CDR3 nucleotides are TGTGCCAGCACCTCCATGACAGGGTCTGGGGCCAACGTCCTGACTTTC.

The CDR3 loop reads CASRGGTNEKLFF. Here the CDR3 DNA reads TGCGCCAGCAGGGGTGGGACTAATGAAAAACTGTTTTTT. The genes are TRBV5-1 and TRBJ1-4; D remains ambiguous. The CDR3 is made up of 13 amino acids. Trimming pared 5 bases from V and 2 bases from J, leaving 7 bases between. Germline V gives CDR1 SGHRS, CDR2 YFSETQ.

The chain combines TRBV18 with TRBJ1-1, with TRBD1 identical over 7 bases. The CDR3 runs to 15 residues. The germline CDR1 and CDR2 sequences are KGHSH and LQKENI. With 3 bases clipped from V and 3 bases from J, the junction kept 7 bases outside the gene matches. CDR3 DNA sequence: TGTGCCAGCTCACCTCCGACAGGGTCCGACACTGAAGCTTTCTTT. Translation gives CASSPPTGSDTEAFF.

The chain links TRBV11-3 to TRBJ1-1; D is undetermined. Germline lookup yields CDR1 SGHNT and CDR2 YENEEA. CDR3 length: 13 residues. V shed 3 bases and J shed 6 bases, with 11 bases lying between them. The CDR3 loop reads CASSLDAASEAFF. The CDR3 DNA reads as TGTGCCAGCAGCTTGGACGCGGCCTCTGAAGCTTTCTTT. The whole variable domain, remainder taken from reference TRBV11-3 and TRBJ1-1, is EAGVVQSPRYKIIEKKQPVAFWCNPISGHNTLYWYLQNLGQGPELLIRYENEEAVDDSQLPKDRFSAERLKGVDSTLKIQPAELGDSAVYLCASSLDAASEAFFGQGTRLTVV.